This T cell receptor (beta chain) was observed in a study of PD-1 blockade in classical Hodgkin lymphoma (dated by TCRdb to 2018 to 2021). Study-wide context: Nivolumab dosing was 3 mg/kg intravenously every 2 weeks, continuing until either disease progression or unacceptable toxicity. The study used TCR beta sequencing and CyTOF to define a peripheral blood immune signature of response to PD-1 blockade in classical Hodgkin lymphoma.

Genomic DNA was extracted with the Qiagen DNeasy kit from unsorted PBMCs and from negatively selected CD4+ and CD8+ fractions. Amplification of TCR beta CDR3 regions was done by immunoSEQ multiplex PCR with primers that anneal to V and J segments. A synthetic immune receptor repertoire was used to minimize amplification bias, and remaining bias was computationally removed after sequencing. In the original analysis: Repertoire diversity was quantified as the Shannon entropy index using custom Python scripts. Unsorted, CD4+ and CD8+ repertoires were examined separately, except in combined analyses, for which CD4+ and CD8+ sequences were merged in silico. A clone counted as expanded when the clone's frequency after treatment rose at least 2-fold relative to C1D1, and clones undetected at baseline were given a pseudocount of 0.5. Clones with 0 or 1 copy at C1D1 were defined as singleton clones, while clones with 2 or more copies were defined as non-singleton clones. Clones expanded in unsorted samples were labelled as CD4+, CD8+ or unknown by matching protein sequences in sorted samples from the same patient. Diversity changes from C1D1 to C4D1 were tested in paired samples using Wilcoxon tests. TCRdb took over this immuneACCESS table, retaining in-frame rearrangements with V and J assigned. Such tables are incomplete; in checked studies, under half of the missing clones stem from an unresolved V gene, and the remainder is unexplained. The V and J calls and clone size were taken over from that table, and D and trimming were inferred from the DNA. The sample table records about 110,000 clones; approximately 89% of these occur just once. 19% of the sample comes from the top ten.

The paper's findings and limits, for the study overall: Baseline diversity similar to that of newly diagnosed patients was observed in trial patients achieving complete response, whereas significantly lower diversity was observed in partial responders and progressors. The study covered only a single clinical trial cohort, and the causes of the repertoire differences, possibly disease activity or prior therapy, were still not defined. Newly diagnosed patients were reported to have lower baseline TCR diversity than healthy donors, and relapsed/refractory patients were reported to have lower baseline TCR diversity still. By C4D1, a significant rise was seen in CD4+ TCR diversity but not in CD8+ TCR diversity (p=0.0027 vs p=0.16), and the rise was most apparent among complete responders (p=0.02). Patients starting nivolumab less than 1 year after ASCT had lower diversity and were excluded from later analyses to avoid confounding by immune reconstitution.

V drops 5 bases and J drops 2 bases, leaving 16 bases in between. From the cysteine up to the phenylalanine, the CDR3 has a length of 15 residues. Only CDR3 DNA remains: 45 bases, in frame from the first base. Per the germline V gene (reference sequence), SEHNR is the CDR1 and FQNEAQ is the CDR2. With regard to this clone: Its antigen is not yet known. Base qualities are not recorded, but no much larger clone differs from it by a single base.

Taken with the paper, the label for time point translates to: cycle 4 day 1 (C4D1), after five to seven weeks of nivolumab. Relapse after autologous stem cell transplantation had occurred in all trial patients, and cohorts A, B and C were distinguished by prior brentuximab vedotin exposure. A total of fewer than 65 patients with relapsed/refractory classical Hodgkin lymphoma made up the trial cohort, and each patient's best overall response was complete response, partial response or progressive disease. In the multi-cohort phase II CheckMate 205 trial, trial patients received single-agent nivolumab. An independent review committee assessed best overall response using the 2007 International Working Group response criteria. Trial PBMCs were collected immediately before nivolumab initiation (C1D1) and during therapy at cycle 2 day 1 and cycle 4 day 1. Peripheral blood was collected in 8 mL Vacutainer Cell Preparation Tubes, from which PBMCs were isolated by centrifugation and then cryopreserved.

This chain is built from TRBV7-9 and TRBJ2-7; the D call is possibly TRBD1 or TRBD2, each sharing 5 bases. This material consisted of peripheral blood mononuclear cells (PBMCs), taken before the fourth cycle of nivolumab. The TCR comes from a human donor with classical Hodgkin lymphoma. The CDR3 in this case is CASSPRDLNPYEQYF. The base sequence is TGTGCCAGCAGCCCCCGGGACCTCAACCCCTACGAGCAGTACTTC.